The 12 T cell receptor beta chains in this list originate from one sample, sequenced in a study of T cell responses to AZD1222 COVID-19 vaccine. Produced via immunoSEQ multiplex PCR; TCRdb's table is partial and in-frame only. Counted here are about 130,000 clones, about nine tenths occurring once; the ten biggest clones make up around a sixth. The sample consisted of peripheral blood, taken on day 0 of MenACWY control vaccination. Source of these receptors: an adult in good health.

The chain combines TRBV12-3 or TRBV12-4 with TRBJ1-6, with D perhaps matching TRBD1 (6 bases). This CDR3 region has 13 residues. Trimming removed 2 bases from V and 13 bases from J, with 12 bases in between. The CDR3 nucleotides read TGTGCCAGCAGTTTACAGGGGATCCCGCCCCTCCACTTT. Translation: CASSLQGIPPLHF.

This chain connects TRBV19 to TRBJ1-2, with D perhaps TRBD1 (5 bases). CDR1 is LNHDA, CDR2 SQIVND, per germline (reference sequence). The CDR3 extends over 15 amino acids. Trimming removed 4 bases from V and 4 bases from J, with 16 bases in between. In DNA form, the CDR3 reads TGTGCCAGTAGTACCGGTACAGGTCGGGTCTATGGCTACACCTTC. Translation gives CASSTGTGRVYGYTF. Combining the CDR3 with reference TRBV19 and TRBJ1-2 gives the whole variable domain DGGITQSPKYLFRKEGQNVTLSCEQNLNHDAMYWYRQDPGQGLRLIYYSQIVNDFQKGDIAEGYSVSREKKESFPLTVTSAQKNPTAFYLCASSTGTGRVYGYTFGSGTRLTVV.

The chain recombines TRBV6-5 with TRBJ2-7; tentative D call: TRBD2 (6 bases). The V gene lost 7 bases and the J gene lost 6 bases, with 16 bases spanning the gap. This CDR3 is built from 13 residues. Per germline, CDR1 MNHEY and CDR2 SVGAGI. In DNA, the CDR3 is TGTGCCAGCACCCGGACGGGAGCGGGCGAGCAGTACTTC. Translated: CASTRTGAGEQYF.

V is TRBV29-1 and J is TRBJ1-1; D remains unclear. The CDR3 covers 13 residues. Germline V gives CDR1 SQVTM, CDR2 ANQGSEA. Trimming cost V 7 bases and J 0 bases, with 12 bases left between them. CDR3 region: CSATRSMNTEAFF. The CDR3 DNA is TGCAGCGCCACAAGAAGCATGAACACTGAAGCTTTCTTT. Supplemented by reference TRBV29-1 and TRBJ1-1, the full variable domain reads SAVISQKPSRDICQRGTSLTIQCQVDSQVTMMFWYRQQPGQSLTLIATANQGSEATYESGFVIDKFPISRPNLTFSTLTVSNMSPEDSSIYLCSATRSMNTEAFFGQGTRLTVV.

The chain joins TRBV30 to TRBJ1-5; 7 bases fit TRBD1. The CDR3 length is 15 residues. Germline CDR1 and CDR2: GTSNPN and SVGIG (reference sequence). V shed 2 bases, J shed 3 bases, and the junction held 7 bases outside the gene matches. The CDR3: CAWSRAGGFNQPQHF. The CDR3 DNA reads as TGTGCCTGGAGTAGGGCAGGGGGATTCAATCAGCCCCAGCATTTT.

A few counts support this clone. This chain links TRBV5-6 with TRBJ1-6; D unresolved. Germline V CDR1 and CDR2: SGHDT, YYEEEE. The CDR3 consists of 16 residues. Trimming left V 1 base short and J 10 bases short, with 18 bases between. Here the CDR3 DNA reads TGTGCCAGCAGCTTGCTTCGGCAGTTAGATCGATCACCCCTCCACTTT. Residues: CASSLLRQLDRSPLHF.

The genes are TRBV28 and TRBJ2-3, with no clear D. The CDR3 is made up of 11 amino acids. Per the germline V gene, CDR1 is MDHEN and CDR2 is SYDVKM. Trimming cost V 5 bases and J 2 bases, with 2 bases left between them. The CDR3 sequence is CASSVTDTQYF. In DNA form, the CDR3 reads TGTGCCAGCAGTGTCACAGATACGCAGTATTTT.

This chain connects TRBV29-1 to TRBJ2-7; weak D call: TRBD1 (8 bases). The CDR3 covers 20 residues. Trimming left V 1 base short and J 7 bases short, with 35 bases between. Germline values: CDR1 SQVTM, CDR2 ANQGSEA. The CDR3 DNA is TGCAGCGTTGAAGCCCCAGGGGGCAGAACCGGGACTACCGGTTCGAGGGAGCAGTACTTC. Its protein product is CSVEAPGGRTGTTGSREQYF.

This clone was recorded only once. The V gene is TRBV19, the J gene TRBJ2-6, with TRBD1 matching 9 bases. CDR3 length: 18 amino acids. Germline-derived CDR1 and CDR2 are LNHDA and SQIVND (reference sequence). Trimming took 7 bases from V and 4 from J; bases not matched to a gene: 14. The CDR3 reads CASKTPGQGAGGANVLTF. CDR3 in DNA: TGTGCCAGTAAAACCCCGGGACAGGGAGCGGGAGGGGCCAACGTCCTGACTTTC.

The rearrangement uses TRBV12-5 and TRBJ2-1; TRBD2 matches 9 bases. The V gene end was trimmed by 1 base and the J gene end by 3 bases; junction bases not matched to a gene: 7. This CDR3 has 17 amino acids. Germline V CDR1 and CDR2: LGHNT, FRNRAP. CDR3 nucleotide sequence: TGTGCTAGTGGTTTGGCCCTAGCGGGGAGAGGCTACAATGAGCAGTTCTTC. Its translation: CASGLALAGRGYNEQFF.

The chain carries TRBV12-3 or TRBV12-4 and TRBJ2-3, with D hard to call. Trimming took 1 base from V and 6 from J, leaving 5 bases between them. CDR3 length equals 12 residues. CDR3 nucleotides: TGTGCCAGCAGTTTAGAACTCGATACGCAGTATTTT. It encodes CASSLELDTQYF.

Only one count was recorded for this clone. The chain employs TRBV19 and TRBJ2-2; D is undetermined. Germline V CDR1 and CDR2: LNHDA, SQIVND (reference sequence). There are 12 residues in the CDR3. The V end lost 5 bases, the J end lost 6 bases, and 7 bases lay between the germline ends. CDR3 loop: CASSSKAGELFF. CDR3 DNA: TGTGCCAGTAGTTCAAAAGCCGGGGAGCTGTTTTTT. The whole variable domain, remainder taken from reference TRBV19 and TRBJ2-2, is DGGITQSPKYLFRKEGQNVTLSCEQNLNHDAMYWYRQDPGQGLRLIYYSQIVNDFQKGDIAEGYSVSREKKESFPLTVTSAQKNPTAFYLCASSSKAGELFFGEGSRLTVL.